This TCR beta chain stems from a study of T cell clonality in common variable immunodeficiency. Notes on the study in general: CVID subjects had higher TCRbeta clonality than healthy controls, most marked in about a third. Reportedly, TCR beta sequences from common variable immunodeficiency showed fewer deletions and N-nucleotide insertions.

This clone is labeled as medium-sized (0.01 to 0.1%). What it binds is unknown. With the read ending 3 residues before the CDR3 end, the germline J gene is used to fill in that end. All CVID subjects were on immunoglobulin replacement for at least one year. Data came from immunoSEQ multiplex PCR; TCRdb stores just in-frame clones and leaves some out. Observed in the sample are about 11,000 clones, none of them singletons. V lost 5 bases, J lost 7 bases, and 14 bases stayed unmatched. Germline V CDR1 and CDR2: SQVTM, ANQGSEA. This CDR3 is 15 amino acids long. The sequence came from a human donor with common variable immunodeficiency. The chain couples TRBV29-1 to TRBJ2-1, with 7 bases fitting TRBD1. The sequenced material came from peripheral blood mononuclear cells. The CDR3: CSVSPPQGVNNEQFF. The part of the CDR3 DNA that was read is TGCAGCGTTTCTCCGCCCCAGGGGGTGAATAATGAG.